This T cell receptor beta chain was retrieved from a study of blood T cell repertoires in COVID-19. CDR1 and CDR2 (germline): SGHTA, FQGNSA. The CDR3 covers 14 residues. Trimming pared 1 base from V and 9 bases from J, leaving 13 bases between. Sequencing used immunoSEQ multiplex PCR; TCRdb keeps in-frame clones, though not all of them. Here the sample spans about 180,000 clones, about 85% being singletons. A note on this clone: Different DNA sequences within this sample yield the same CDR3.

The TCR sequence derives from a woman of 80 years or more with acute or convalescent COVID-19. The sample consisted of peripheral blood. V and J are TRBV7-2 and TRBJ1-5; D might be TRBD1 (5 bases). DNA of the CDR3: TGTGCCAGCAGCTTAGAACAGGAGTTGGCGCCCCAGCATTTT. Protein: CASSLEQELAPQHF.